The rows below give T cell receptor beta chains drawn from one sample of a study of blood T cell repertoires in COVID-19. Produced via immunoSEQ multiplex PCR; TCRdb's table is partial and in-frame only. The sample shows some 150,000 clones, 75% to 85% of them seen only once. Specimen: peripheral blood. The receptors come from a woman in her fifties or sixties with COVID-19, enrolled during active disease. Each CDR3 is given with its conserved first and last residue. Fields, in order: clone size, J gene, V gene, D gene, CDR3 DNA, CDR3 protein. A D gene is named only where the DNA matches it firmly. Expanded clones get a size class; other rows say once, few or many, or leave the size out.

.,TRBJ2-7,TRBV9,TRBD2,TGTGCCAGCAGCGTAGACCCTAGCGGCTCGTACGAGCAGTACTTC,CASSVDPSGSYEQYF
once,TRBJ2-1,TRBV10-3,.,TGTGCCATCAGTCGGGACACCGATTTCAATGAGCAGTTCTTC,CAISRDTDFNEQFF
.,TRBJ1-4,TRBV19,.,TGTGCCAGTAGTATCCTCCGCACAGGGCCAACTAATGAAAAACTGTTTTTT,CASSILRTGPTNEKLFF
.,TRBJ2-5,TRBV6-1,.,TGTGCCAGCAGTGATAAACAGGGATACCAAGAGACCCAGTACTTC,CASSDKQGYQETQYF
.,TRBJ1-1,TRBV10-1,TRBD1,TGCGCCAGCAGTTCCGGGACAGGGTATCCTGAAGCTTTCTTT,CASSSGTGYPEAFF
.,TRBJ2-1,TRBV11-2,.,TGTGCCAGCAGCCCAGGGGTTCAGTCCTACAATGAGCAGTTCTTC,CASSPGVQSYNEQFF
once,TRBJ1-1,TRBV11-2,.,TGTGCCAGCAGTCTAGAGGGGGGGCGGCTGAACACTGAAGCTTTCTTT,CASSLEGGRLNTEAFF
.,TRBJ2-5,TRBV7-3,.,TGTGCCAGCAGCGCGAGGACAGGGAGGGAAGGCGAGACCCAGTACTTC,CASSARTGREGETQYF
once,TRBJ2-3,TRBV5-1,TRBD2,TGCGCCAGCAGCGCGACTAGCGGTGAAGATACGCAGTATTTT,CASSATSGEDTQYF
.,TRBJ1-6,TRBV6-5,TRBD1,TGTGCCAGCAGTTTAGACAGGGCTAATAATTCACCCCTCCACTTT,CASSLDRANNSPLHF
.,TRBJ1-1,TRBV5-1,TRBD1,TGCGCCAGCAGCTGGACAGGGGAGCAAAACACTGAAGCTTTCTTT,CASSWTGEQNTEAFF
.,TRBJ2-1,TRBV27,TRBD2,TGTGCCAGCAAACCAGATCGGGGACTAGCGGGGCTCAATGAGCAGTTCTTC,CASKPDRGLAGLNEQFF
.,TRBJ2-1,TRBV5-1,TRBD1,TGCGCCAGCACCGACAGGGTGGGGAATGAGCAGTTCTTC,CASTDRVGNEQFF
.,TRBJ1-2,TRBV7-9,.,TGTGCCAGCAGCTTAGGAGGGGGCTATGGCTACACCTTC,CASSLGGGYGYTF
.,TRBJ1-6,TRBV7-2,.,TGTGCCAGCAGTTCCCCTCCCTCCTCTTATTCACCCCTCCACTTT,CASSSPPSSYSPLHF
.,TRBJ1-1,TRBV2,.,TGTGCCAGCAGTGTAGGGACTAAGACTGAAGCTTTCTTT,CASSVGTKTEAFF
once,TRBJ1-1,TRBV10-3,.,TGTGCCATCACCCGGAGGGGGGGCACTGAAGCTTTCTTT,CAITRRGGTEAFF
.,TRBJ1-2,TRBV5-4,.,TGTGCCAGCAGCTGGGGGGGAAGCTATGGCTACACCTTC,CASSWGGSYGYTF
.,TRBJ2-1,TRBV7-3,TRBD1,TGTGCCAGCAGCTTAACCCCTCAGGGGGCGAAGGGCAATGAGCAGTTCTTC,CASSLTPQGAKGNEQFF
.,TRBJ1-2,TRBV5-1,.,TGCGCCAGCAGCTTGGAGCCCCAGGCGTTTAACTATGGCTACACCTTC,CASSLEPQAFNYGYTF
.,TRBJ1-6,TRBV2,TRBD1,TGTGCCAGCAGTCCCCGGACAGGGGATAATTCACCCCTCCACTTT,CASSPRTGDNSPLHF
few,TRBJ1-5,TRBV6-5,.,TGTGCCAGCAGCCCCGACACTAGCAATCAGCCCCAGCATTTT,CASSPDTSNQPQHF
.,TRBJ2-1,TRBV5-1,TRBD1,TGCGCCAGCAGCTCAGGACAGGGTCTTTTAAATGAGCAGTTCTTC,CASSSGQGLLNEQFF
.,TRBJ2-1,TRBV6-5,TRBD2,TGTGCCAGCAGTTTAGCGGGGGGGCCGAATGAGCAGTTCTTC,CASSLAGGPNEQFF
.,TRBJ2-3,TRBV21-1,.,TGTGCCAGCAGTAGTGCCCGCCGTATTAGCACAGATACGCAGTATTTT,CASSSARRISTDTQYF
.,TRBJ2-2,TRBV25-1,.,TGTGCCAGCAGTGAGCCCCGGCAGGGGTCCACCGGGGAGCTGTTTTTT,CASSEPRQGSTGELFF
.,TRBJ1-4,TRBV9,TRBD1,TGTGCCAGCAGCGCGACAGGGGTTAATGAAAAACTGTTTTTT,CASSATGVNEKLFF
.,TRBJ2-7,TRBV5-8,.,TGTGCCAGCAGCCCCCGAGGGGGACACTTTACCTACGAGCAGTACTTC,CASSPRGGHFTYEQYF
.,TRBJ1-4,TRBV30,.,TGTGCCTGGGACGGGATTAATGAAAAACTGTTTTTT,CAWDGINEKLFF
once,TRBJ1-1,TRBV9,.,TGTGCCAGACGACAGTTTGAAGCTTTCTTT,CARRQFEAFF
.,TRBJ2-5,TRBV11-2,TRBD2,TGTGCCAGCAGCTCGCCGGGAGGGGGGGAGACCCAGTACTTC,CASSSPGGGETQYF
.,TRBJ2-7,TRBV6-5,.,TGTGCCAGCACCGAAGGGGTTCTCTACGAGCAGTACTTC,CASTEGVLYEQYF
.,TRBJ1-2,TRBV6-1,.,TGTGCCAGCAGTGAATGGGCAGGGGCCTCCTATGGCTACACCTTC,CASSEWAGASYGYTF
.,TRBJ1-1,TRBV23-1,.,TGCGCCAGCAGTCAATCCGAGGGGAACACTGAAGCTTTCTTT,CASSQSEGNTEAFF
.,TRBJ1-1,TRBV6-5,TRBD1,TGTGCCAGCAGAGAGACAGGGGGCTATACTGAAGCTTTCTTT,CASRETGGYTEAFF
.,TRBJ1-2,TRBV7-2,.,TGTGCCAGCAGCTTGAACAGAGCCTATGGCTACACCTTC,CASSLNRAYGYTF
.,TRBJ2-5,TRBV3-1/TRBV3-2,.,TGTGCCAGCAGCCAAGATATTATGCGGGAAGAGACCCAGTACTTC,CASSQDIMREETQYF
.,TRBJ2-3,TRBV7-3,TRBD2,TGTGCCAGTAAGCGGGAGGGCACAGATACGCAGTATTTT,CASKREGTDTQYF
.,TRBJ2-2,TRBV7-7,TRBD2,TGTGCTAGCAGCTTAGCTTCGACTAGCAGAACCGGGGAGCTGTTTTTT,CASSLASTSRTGELFF
.,TRBJ1-2,TRBV6-4,TRBD1,TGTGCCAGCAGCCCCGGACAGGCTAACTATGGCTACACCTTC,CASSPGQANYGYTF
.,TRBJ1-6,TRBV9,.,TGTGCCAGCAGCGTAGGAGCCAGTGAGGATTCACCCCTCCACTTT,CASSVGASEDSPLHF
.,TRBJ2-7,TRBV27,TRBD2,TGTGCCAGCAGTTTTAGACTAGCGGGAGATTACGAGCAGTACTTC,CASSFRLAGDYEQYF
.,TRBJ2-3,TRBV27,TRBD2,TGTGCCAGCAGTAAGCTTAGCGGGAGGGCCCCAGATACGCAGTATTTT,CASSKLSGRAPDTQYF
.,TRBJ1-5,TRBV12-5,TRBD1,TGTGCTAGTGGTCCTGACAGGGGGCGAGATCAGCCCCAGCATTTT,CASGPDRGRDQPQHF
few,TRBJ2-2,TRBV7-2,TRBD2,TGTGCCAGCAGCTTAGCCAAAGCGGCGACTAGCGGGCAGATACGAACCGGGGAGCTGTTTTTT,CASSLAKAATSGQIRTGELFF
.,TRBJ1-2,TRBV5-4,TRBD1,TGTGCCAGCACCCCTTGGACAGGGTTTGGCTACACCTTC,CASTPWTGFGYTF
once,TRBJ1-5,TRBV27,.,TGTGCCAGCAGTTTATGGGGGGTCGTGGGCAATCAGCCCCAGCATTTT,CASSLWGVVGNQPQHF
.,TRBJ1-5,TRBV3-1/TRBV3-2,.,TGTGCCAGCAGCCAATCCCAGTGGGAGATTCAGCCCCAGCATTTT,CASSQSQWEIQPQHF
.,TRBJ1-5,TRBV7-2,TRBD1,TGTGCCAGCAGCTCAGACAGGGGGCATGATCAGCCCCAGCATTTT,CASSSDRGHDQPQHF